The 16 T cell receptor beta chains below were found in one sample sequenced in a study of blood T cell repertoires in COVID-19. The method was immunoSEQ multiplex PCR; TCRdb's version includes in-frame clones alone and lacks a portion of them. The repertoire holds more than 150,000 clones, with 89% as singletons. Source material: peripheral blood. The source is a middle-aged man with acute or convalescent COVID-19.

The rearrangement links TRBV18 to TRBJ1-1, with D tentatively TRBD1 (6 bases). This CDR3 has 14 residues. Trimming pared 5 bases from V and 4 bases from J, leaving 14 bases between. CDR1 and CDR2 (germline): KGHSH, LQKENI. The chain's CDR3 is CASSSTGSGTEAFF. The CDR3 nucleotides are TGTGCCAGCTCATCTACAGGGTCGGGCACTGAAGCTTTCTTT.

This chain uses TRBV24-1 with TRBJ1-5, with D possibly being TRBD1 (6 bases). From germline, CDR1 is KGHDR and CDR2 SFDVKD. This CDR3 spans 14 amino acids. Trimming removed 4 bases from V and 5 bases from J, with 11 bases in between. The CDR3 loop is CATSESDRDQPQHF. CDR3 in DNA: TGTGCCACCAGTGAATCGGACAGAGATCAGCCCCAGCATTTT.

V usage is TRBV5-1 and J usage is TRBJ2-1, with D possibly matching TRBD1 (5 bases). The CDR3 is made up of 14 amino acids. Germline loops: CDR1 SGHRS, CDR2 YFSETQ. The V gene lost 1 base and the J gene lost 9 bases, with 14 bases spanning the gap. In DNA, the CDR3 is TGCGCCAGCAGCTTGATGGCAGGGTCGGGTGAGCAGTTCTTC. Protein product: CASSLMAGSGEQFF.

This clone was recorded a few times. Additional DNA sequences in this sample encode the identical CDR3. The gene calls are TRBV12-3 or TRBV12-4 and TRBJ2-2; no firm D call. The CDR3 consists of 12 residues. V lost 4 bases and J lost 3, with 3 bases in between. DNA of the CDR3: TGTGCCAGCAGTTCGGACACCGGGGAGCTGTTTTTT. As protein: CASSSDTGELFF.

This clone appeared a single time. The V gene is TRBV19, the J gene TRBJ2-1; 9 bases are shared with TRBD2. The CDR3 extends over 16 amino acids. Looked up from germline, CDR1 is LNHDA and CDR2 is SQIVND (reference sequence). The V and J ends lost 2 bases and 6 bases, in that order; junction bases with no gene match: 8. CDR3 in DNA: TGTGCCAGTAGTATACCGCGGGGGGGCGTCGGCAATGAGCAGTTCTTC. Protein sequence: CASSIPRGGVGNEQFF.

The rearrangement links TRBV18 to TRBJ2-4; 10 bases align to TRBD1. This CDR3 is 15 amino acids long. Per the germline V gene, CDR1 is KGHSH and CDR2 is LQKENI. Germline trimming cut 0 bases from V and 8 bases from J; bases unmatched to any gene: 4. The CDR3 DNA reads TGTGCCAGCTCACCACCGGGACAGGGGCTCCACATTCAGTACTTC. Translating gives CASSPPGQGLHIQYF.

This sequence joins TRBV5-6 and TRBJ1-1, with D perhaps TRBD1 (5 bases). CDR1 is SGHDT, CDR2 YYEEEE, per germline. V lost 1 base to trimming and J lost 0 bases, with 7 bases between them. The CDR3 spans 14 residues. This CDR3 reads CASSLRTMNTEAFF. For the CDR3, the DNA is TGTGCCAGCAGCTTGAGGACAATGAACACTGAAGCTTTCTTT.

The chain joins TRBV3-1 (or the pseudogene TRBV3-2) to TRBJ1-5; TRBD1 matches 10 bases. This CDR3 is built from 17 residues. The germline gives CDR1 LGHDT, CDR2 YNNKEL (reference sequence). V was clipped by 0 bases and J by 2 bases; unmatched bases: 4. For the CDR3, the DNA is TGTGCCAGCAGCCAAGATACCGGGACAGGGGGCAATCAGCCCCAGCATTTT. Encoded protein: CASSQDTGTGGNQPQHF.

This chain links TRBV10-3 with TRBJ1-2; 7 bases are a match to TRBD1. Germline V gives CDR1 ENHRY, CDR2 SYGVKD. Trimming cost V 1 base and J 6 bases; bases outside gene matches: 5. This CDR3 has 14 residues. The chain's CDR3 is CAISELRTGDGYTF. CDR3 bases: TGTGCCATCAGTGAGTTAAGGACAGGCGATGGCTACACCTTC.

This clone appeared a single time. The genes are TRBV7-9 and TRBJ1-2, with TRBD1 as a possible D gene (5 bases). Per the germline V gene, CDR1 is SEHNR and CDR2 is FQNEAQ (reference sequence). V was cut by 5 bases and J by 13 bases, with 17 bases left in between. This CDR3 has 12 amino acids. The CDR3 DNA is TGTGCCAGCAGCATTATAGGGGCCTTCTCCACCTTC. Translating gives CASSIIGAFSTF. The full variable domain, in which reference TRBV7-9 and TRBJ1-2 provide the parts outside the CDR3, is DTGVSQNPRHKITKRGQNVTFRCDPISEHNRLYWYRQTLGQGPEFLTYFQNEAQLEKSRLLSDRFSAERPKGSFSTLEIQRTEQGDSAMYLCASSIIGAFSTFGSGTRLTVV.

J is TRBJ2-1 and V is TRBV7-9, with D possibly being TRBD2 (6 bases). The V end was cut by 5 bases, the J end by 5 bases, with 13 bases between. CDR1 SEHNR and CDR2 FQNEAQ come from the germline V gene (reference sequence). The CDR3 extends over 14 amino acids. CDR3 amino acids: CASSQGEVDNEQFF. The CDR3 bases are TGTGCCAGCAGCCAAGGGGAGGTTGACAATGAGCAGTTCTTC.

The CDR3 sequence is CASSLQAGSGETQYF. CDR3 bases: TGTGCCAGCAGCCTCCAGGCGGGGTCTGGAGAGACCCAGTACTTC. The V call is TRBV7-2, the J call TRBJ2-5, with D perhaps TRBD2 (6 bases). The CDR3 extends over 15 amino acids. CDR1 and CDR2 (germline): SGHTA, FQGNSA. V shed 5 bases and J shed 4 bases, with 17 bases lying between them.

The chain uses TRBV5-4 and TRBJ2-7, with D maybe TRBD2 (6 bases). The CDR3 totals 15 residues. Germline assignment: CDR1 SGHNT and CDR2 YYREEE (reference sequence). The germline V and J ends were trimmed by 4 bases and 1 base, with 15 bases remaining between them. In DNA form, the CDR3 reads TGTGCCAGCAGCCCCGGAGGGGCCCAGTCCTACGAGCAGTACTTC. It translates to CASSPGGAQSYEQYF.

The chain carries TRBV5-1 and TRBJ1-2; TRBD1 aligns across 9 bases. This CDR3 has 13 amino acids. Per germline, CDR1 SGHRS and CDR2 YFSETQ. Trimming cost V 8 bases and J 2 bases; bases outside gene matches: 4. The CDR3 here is CASGTGLNYGYTF. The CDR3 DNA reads TGCGCCAGTGGGACAGGGTTGAACTATGGCTACACCTTC.

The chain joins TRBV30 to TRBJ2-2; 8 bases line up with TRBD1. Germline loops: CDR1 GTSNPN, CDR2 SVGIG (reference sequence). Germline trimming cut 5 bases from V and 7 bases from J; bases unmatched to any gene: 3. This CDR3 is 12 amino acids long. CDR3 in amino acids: CAWWTGIGELFF. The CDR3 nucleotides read TGTGCCTGGTGGACAGGGATCGGGGAGCTGTTTTTT.

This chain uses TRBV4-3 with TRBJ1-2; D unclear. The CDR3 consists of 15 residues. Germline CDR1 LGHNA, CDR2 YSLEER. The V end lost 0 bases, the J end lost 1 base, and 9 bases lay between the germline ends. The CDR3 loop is CASSQDSIGNYGYTF. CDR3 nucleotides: TGCGCCAGCAGCCAAGATAGTATCGGTAACTATGGCTACACCTTC.